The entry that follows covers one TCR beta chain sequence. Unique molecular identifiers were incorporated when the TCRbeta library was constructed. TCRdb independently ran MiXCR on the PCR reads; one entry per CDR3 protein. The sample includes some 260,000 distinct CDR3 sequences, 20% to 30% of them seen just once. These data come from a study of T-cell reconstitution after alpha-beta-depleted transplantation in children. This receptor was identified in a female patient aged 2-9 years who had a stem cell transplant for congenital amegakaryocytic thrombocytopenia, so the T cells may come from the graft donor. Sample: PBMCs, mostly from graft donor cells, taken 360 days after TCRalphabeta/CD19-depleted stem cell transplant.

CDR3 region: CSARPGTGSDEQYF. CDR3 DNA sequence: TGCAGTGCTAGACCGGGGACAGGGTCCGACGAGCAGTACTTC. The chain joins TRBV20-1 to TRBJ2-7; 9 positions agree with TRBD1. The junction had 7 bases not matched to a gene; V was cut back by 2 bases and J by 5 bases. This CDR3 has 14 residues. Germline CDR1 is DFQATT and CDR2 is SNEGSKA (reference sequence).